This T cell receptor beta chain was found in a study of T-cell reconstitution after alpha-beta-depleted transplantation in children. Findings and limits, study-wide: Alpha-beta T cells present about two months after transplant were reported to originate from several hundred expanded graft clones. Recipient T cells and thymic progenitors that survived were the source of the high TCRbeta diversity seen at day 60 in some patients. T-cell counts and diversity at one year post-transplant came mainly from newly produced T cells.

Unique molecular identifiers were built into the TCRbeta library. TCRdb re-analysed the PCR reads in MiXCR, keeping a single row per CDR3 protein. The table includes fewer than 1 million distinct CDR3 sequences, about 15% detected once. With respect to this clonotype: Its antigen is unknown.

The CDR3 is 16 amino acids. Deletions cut 5 bases from V and 8 bases from J, with 22 bases between. Germline-derived CDR1 and CDR2 are LGHDT and YNNKEL (reference sequence). This sample comprised PBMCs, mostly from graft donor cells, obtained 360 days after TCRalphabeta/CD19-depleted stem cell transplant. The chain recombines TRBV3-1 with TRBJ2-1; perhaps TRBD2 as D (6 bases). The receptor was derived from a male patient younger than 18 who had a stem cell transplant for acute lymphoblastic leukemia, so the T cells may come from the graft donor. The CDR3, as DNA: TGTGCCAGCAGCGTAACGTTCCGGAGGGGCCAGGATGAGCAGTTCTTC. Its translation is CASSVTFRRGQDEQFF.